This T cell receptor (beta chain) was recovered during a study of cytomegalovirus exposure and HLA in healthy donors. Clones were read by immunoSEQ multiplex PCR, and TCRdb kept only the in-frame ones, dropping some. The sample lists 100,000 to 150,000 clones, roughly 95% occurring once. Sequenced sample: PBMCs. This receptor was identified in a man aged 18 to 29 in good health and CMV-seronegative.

The CDR3 region has the DNA TGTGCCAGTAGTGTGGGGCATTCAGATTTCGAGCAGTACTTC. Translation: CASSVGHSDFEQYF. V gene TRBV19 combines with J gene TRBJ2-7, with TRBD1 as a possible D gene (5 bases). From germline, CDR1 is LNHDA and CDR2 SQIVND (reference sequence). V dropped 5 bases and J dropped 6 bases, with 17 bases sitting between them. The CDR3 is made up of 14 amino acids.